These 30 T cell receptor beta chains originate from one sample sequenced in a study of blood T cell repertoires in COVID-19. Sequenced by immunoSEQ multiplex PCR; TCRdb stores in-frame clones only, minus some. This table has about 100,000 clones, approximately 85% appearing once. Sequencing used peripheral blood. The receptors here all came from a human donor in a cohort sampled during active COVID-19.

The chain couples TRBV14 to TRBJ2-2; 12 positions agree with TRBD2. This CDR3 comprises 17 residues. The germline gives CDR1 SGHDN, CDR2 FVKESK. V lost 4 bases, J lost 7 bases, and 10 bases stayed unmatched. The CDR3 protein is CASSPRLAGVLGGELFF. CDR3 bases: TGTGCCAGCAGCCCCCGACTAGCGGGAGTTCTGGGCGGGGAGCTGTTTTTT.

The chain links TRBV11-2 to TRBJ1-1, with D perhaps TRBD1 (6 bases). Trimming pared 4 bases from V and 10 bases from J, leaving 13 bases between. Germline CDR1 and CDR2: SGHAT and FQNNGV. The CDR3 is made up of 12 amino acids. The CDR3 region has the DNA TGTGCCAGCAGCTCCCTCCGACAGGCAGCTTTCTTT. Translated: CASSSLRQAAFF.

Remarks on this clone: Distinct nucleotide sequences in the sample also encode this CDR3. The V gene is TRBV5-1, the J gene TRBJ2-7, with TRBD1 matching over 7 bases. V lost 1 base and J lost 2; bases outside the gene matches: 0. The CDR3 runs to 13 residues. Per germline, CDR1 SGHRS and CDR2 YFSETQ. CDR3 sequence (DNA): TGCGCCAGCAGCTTGCAGGGGGCCTACGAGCAGTACTTC. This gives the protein CASSLQGAYEQYF.

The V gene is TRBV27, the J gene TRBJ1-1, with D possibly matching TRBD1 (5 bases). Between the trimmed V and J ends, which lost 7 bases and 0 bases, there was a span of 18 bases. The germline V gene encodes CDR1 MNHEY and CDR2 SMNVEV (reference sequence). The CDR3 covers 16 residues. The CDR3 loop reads CASNPAQGRLNTEAFF. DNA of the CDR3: TGTGCCAGCAACCCCGCCCAGGGCAGGCTGAACACTGAAGCTTTCTTT.

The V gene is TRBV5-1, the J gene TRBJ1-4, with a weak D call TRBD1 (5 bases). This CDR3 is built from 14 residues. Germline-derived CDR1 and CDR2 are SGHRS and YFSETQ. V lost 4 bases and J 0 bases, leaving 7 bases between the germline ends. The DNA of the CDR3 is TGCGCCAGCAGCGCAGGGACAACTAATGAAAAACTGTTTTTT. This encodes CASSAGTTNEKLFF.

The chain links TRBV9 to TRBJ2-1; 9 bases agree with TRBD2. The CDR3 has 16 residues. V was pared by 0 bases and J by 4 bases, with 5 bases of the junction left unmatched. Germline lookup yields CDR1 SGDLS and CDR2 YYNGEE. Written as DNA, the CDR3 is TGTGCCAGCAGCGTAGGGCTAGCGGGAACTTACAATGAGCAGTTCTTC. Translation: CASSVGLAGTYNEQFF.

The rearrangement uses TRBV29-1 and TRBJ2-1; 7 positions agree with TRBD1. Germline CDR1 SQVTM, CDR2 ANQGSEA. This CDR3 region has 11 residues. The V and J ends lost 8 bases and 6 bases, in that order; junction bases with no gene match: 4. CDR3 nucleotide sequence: TGCAGCACCCGGACAGGCAATGAGCAGTTCTTC. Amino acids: CSTRTGNEQFF.

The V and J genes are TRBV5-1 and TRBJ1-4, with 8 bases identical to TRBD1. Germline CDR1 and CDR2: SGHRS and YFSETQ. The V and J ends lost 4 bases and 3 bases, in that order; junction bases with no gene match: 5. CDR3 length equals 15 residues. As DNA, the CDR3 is TGCGCCAGCAGCCAAACAGGGGGACCTAATGAAAAACTGTTTTTT. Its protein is CASSQTGGPNEKLFF. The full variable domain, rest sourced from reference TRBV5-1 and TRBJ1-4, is KAGVTQTPRYLIKTRGQQVTLSCSPISGHRSVSWYQQTPGQGLQFLFEYFSETQRNKGNFPGRFSGRQFSNSRSEMNVSTLELGDSALYLCASSQTGGPNEKLFFGSGTQLSVL.

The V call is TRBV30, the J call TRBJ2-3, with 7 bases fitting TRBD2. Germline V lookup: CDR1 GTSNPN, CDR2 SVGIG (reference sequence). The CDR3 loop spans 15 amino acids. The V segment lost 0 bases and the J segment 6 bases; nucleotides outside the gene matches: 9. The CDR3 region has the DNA TGTGCCTGGAGTGTAGAGGGCGGGAGCGGGGATACGCAGTATTTT. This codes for CAWSVEGGSGDTQYF.

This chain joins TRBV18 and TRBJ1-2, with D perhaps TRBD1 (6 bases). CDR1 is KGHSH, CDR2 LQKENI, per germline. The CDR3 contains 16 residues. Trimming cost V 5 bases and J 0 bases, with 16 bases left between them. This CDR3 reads CASSASGTQTNYGYTF. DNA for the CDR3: TGTGCCAGCTCAGCCTCCGGGACACAGACTAACTATGGCTACACCTTC. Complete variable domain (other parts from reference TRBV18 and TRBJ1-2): NAGVMQNPRHLVRRRGQEARLRCSPMKGHSHVYWYRQLPEEGLKFMVYLQKENIIDESGMPKERFSAEFPKEGPSILRIQQVVRGDSAAYFCASSASGTQTNYGYTFGSGTRLTVV.

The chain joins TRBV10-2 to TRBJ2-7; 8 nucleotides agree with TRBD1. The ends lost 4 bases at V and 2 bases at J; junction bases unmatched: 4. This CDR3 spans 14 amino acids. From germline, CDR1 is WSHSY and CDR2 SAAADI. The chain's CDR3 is CASSGTGLTYEQYF. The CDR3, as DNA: TGCGCCAGCAGTGGGACAGGGCTGACCTACGAGCAGTACTTC.

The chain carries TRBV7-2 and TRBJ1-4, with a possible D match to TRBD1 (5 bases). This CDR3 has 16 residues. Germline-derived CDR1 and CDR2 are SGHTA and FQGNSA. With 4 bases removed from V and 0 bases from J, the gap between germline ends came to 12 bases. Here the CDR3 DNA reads TGTGCCAGCAGCTCGCATACAGGTGCAACTAATGAAAAACTGTTTTTT. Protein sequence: CASSSHTGATNEKLFF.

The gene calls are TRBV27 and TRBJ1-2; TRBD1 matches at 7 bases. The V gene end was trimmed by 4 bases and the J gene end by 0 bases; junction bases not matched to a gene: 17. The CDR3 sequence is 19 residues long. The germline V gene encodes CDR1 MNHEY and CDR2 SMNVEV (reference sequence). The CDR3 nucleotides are TGTGCCAGCAGTTCCCCCCTTTTCAAGTCAGGGGGTACTAACTATGGCTACACCTTC. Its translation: CASSSPLFKSGGTNYGYTF.

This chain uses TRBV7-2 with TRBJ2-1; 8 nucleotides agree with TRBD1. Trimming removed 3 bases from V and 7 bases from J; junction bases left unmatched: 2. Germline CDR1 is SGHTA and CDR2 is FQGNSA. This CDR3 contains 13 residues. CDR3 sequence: CASSFRQGNEQFF. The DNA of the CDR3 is TGTGCCAGCAGCTTCAGACAGGGGAATGAGCAGTTCTTC. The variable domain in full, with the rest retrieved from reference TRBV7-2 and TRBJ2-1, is GAGVSQSPSNKVTEKGKDVELRCDPISGHTALYWYRQSLGQGLEFLIYFQGNSAPDKSGLPSDRFSAERTGGSVSTLTIQRTQQEDSAVYLCASSFRQGNEQFFGPGTRLTVL.

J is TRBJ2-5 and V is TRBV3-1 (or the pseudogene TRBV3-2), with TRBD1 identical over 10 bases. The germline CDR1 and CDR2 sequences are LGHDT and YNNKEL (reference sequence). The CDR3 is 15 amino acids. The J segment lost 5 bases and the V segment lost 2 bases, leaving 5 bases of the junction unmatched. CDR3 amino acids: CASSQSTGGAETQYF. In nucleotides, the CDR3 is TGTGCCAGCAGCCAATCGACAGGGGGCGCGGAGACCCAGTACTTC.

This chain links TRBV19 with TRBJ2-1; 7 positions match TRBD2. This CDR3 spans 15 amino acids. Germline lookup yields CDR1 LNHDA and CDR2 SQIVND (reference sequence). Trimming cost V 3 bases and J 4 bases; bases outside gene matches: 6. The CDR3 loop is CASSIGGSGYNEQFF. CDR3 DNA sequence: TGTGCCAGTAGTATCGGCGGGAGCGGATACAATGAGCAGTTCTTC.

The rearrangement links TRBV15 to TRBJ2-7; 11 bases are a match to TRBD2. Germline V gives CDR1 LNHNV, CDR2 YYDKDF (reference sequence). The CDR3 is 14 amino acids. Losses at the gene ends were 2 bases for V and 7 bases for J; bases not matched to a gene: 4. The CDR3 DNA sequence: TGTGCCACCAGCAGATCCGGGACTAGCGGTGAGCAGTACTTC. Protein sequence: CATSRSGTSGEQYF.

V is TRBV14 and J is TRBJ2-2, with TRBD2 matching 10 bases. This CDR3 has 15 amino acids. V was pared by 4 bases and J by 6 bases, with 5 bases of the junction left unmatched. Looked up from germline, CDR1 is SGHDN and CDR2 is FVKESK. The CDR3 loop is CASSLLAGAAGELFF. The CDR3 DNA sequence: TGTGCCAGCAGCCTCCTAGCGGGAGCGGCCGGGGAGCTGTTTTTT. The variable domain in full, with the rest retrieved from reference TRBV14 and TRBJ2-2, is EAGVTQFPSHSVIEKGQTVTLRCDPISGHDNLYWYRRVMGKEIKFLLHFVKESKQDESGMPNNRFLAERTGGTYSTLKVQPAELEDSGVYFCASSLLAGAAGELFFGEGSRLTVL.

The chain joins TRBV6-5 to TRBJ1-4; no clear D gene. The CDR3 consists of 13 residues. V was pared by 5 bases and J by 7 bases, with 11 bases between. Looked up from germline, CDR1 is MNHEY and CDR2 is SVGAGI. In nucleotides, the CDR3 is TGTGCCAGCAGTACCCAGGAGGGTGAAAAACTGTTTTTT. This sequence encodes CASSTQEGEKLFF.

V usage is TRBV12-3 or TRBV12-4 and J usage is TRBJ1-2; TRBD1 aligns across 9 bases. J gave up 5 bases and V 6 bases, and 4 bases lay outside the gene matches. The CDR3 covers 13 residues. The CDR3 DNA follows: TGTGCCAGCAGCCCGACAGGGGGTTATGGCTACACCTTC. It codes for CASSPTGGYGYTF.

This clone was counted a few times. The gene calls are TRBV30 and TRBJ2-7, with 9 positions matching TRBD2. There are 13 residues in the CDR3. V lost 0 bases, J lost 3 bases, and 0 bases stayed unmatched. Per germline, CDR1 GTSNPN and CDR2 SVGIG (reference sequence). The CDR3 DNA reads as TGTGCCTGGAGTGTAGCGGGGGGCTACGAGCAGTACTTC. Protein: CAWSVAGGYEQYF.

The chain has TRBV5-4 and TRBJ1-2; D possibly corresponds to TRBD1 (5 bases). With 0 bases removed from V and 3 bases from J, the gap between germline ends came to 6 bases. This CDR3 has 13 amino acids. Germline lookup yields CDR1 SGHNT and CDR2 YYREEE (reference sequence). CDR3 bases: TGTGCCAGCAGCTTGGAACAGGACTATGGCTACACCTTC. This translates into CASSLEQDYGYTF.

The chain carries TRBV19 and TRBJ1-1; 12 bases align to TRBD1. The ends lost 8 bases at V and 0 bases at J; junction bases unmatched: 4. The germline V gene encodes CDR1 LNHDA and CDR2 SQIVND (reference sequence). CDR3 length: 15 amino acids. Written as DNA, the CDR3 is TGTGCCAGTTGGGGACAGGGGGCCGTGAACACTGAAGCTTTCTTT. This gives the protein CASWGQGAVNTEAFF.

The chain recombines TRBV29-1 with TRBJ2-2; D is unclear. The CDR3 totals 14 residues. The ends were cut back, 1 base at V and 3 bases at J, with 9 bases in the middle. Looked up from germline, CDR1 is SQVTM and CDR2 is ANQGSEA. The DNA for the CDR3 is TGCAGCGTTGAAGGGGCTCTGGACACCGGGGAGCTGTTTTTT. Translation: CSVEGALDTGELFF.

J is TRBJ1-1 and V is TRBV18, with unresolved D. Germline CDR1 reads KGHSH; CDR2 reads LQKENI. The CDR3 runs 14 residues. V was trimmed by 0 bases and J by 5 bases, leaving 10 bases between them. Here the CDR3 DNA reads TGTGCCAGCTCACCACCGACGGGCGGGACTGAAGCTTTCTTT. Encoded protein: CASSPPTGGTEAFF. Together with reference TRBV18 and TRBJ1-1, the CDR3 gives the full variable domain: NAGVMQNPRHLVRRRGQEARLRCSPMKGHSHVYWYRQLPEEGLKFMVYLQKENIIDESGMPKERFSAEFPKEGPSILRIQQVVRGDSAAYFCASSPPTGGTEAFFGQGTRLTVV.

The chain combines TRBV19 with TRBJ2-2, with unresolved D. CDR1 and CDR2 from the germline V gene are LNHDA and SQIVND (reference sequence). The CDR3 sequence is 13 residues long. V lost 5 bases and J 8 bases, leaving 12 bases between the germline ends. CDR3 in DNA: TGTGCCAGTAGTGGCCCCGTAATGGGGGAGCTGTTTTTT. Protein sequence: CASSGPVMGELFF. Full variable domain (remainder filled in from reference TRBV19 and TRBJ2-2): DGGITQSPKYLFRKEGQNVTLSCEQNLNHDAMYWYRQDPGQGLRLIYYSQIVNDFQKGDIAEGYSVSREKKESFPLTVTSAQKNPTAFYLCASSGPVMGELFFGEGSRLTVL.

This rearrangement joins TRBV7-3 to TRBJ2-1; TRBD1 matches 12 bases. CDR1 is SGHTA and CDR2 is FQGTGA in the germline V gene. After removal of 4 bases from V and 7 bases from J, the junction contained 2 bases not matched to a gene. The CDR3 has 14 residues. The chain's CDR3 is CASSSGQGANEQFF. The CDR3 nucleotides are TGTGCCAGCAGCTCGGGACAGGGGGCGAATGAGCAGTTCTTC. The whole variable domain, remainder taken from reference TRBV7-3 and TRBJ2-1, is GAGVSQTPSNKVTEKGKYVELRCDPISGHTALYWYRQSLGQGPEFLIYFQGTGAADDSGLPNDRFFAVRPEGSVSTLKIQRTERGDSAVYLCASSSGQGANEQFFGPGTRLTVL.

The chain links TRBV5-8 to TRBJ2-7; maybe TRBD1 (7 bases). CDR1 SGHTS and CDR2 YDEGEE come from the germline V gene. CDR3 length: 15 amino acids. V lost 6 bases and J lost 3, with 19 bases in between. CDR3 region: CASTDGGQRFYEQYF. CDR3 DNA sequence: TGTGCCAGCACCGACGGGGGACAGAGATTCTACGAGCAGTACTTC.

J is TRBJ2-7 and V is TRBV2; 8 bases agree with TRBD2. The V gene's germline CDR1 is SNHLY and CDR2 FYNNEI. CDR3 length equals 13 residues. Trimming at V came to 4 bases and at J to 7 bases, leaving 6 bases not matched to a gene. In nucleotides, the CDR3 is TGTGCCAGCAGTGCTGGGGGACTAGGAGAGCAGTACTTC. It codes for CASSAGGLGEQYF.

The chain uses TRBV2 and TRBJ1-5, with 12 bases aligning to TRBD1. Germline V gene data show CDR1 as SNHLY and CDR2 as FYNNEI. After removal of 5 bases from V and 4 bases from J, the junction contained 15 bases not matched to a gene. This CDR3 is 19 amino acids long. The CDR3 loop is CASSPVPGQGAITNQPQHF. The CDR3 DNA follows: TGTGCCAGCAGTCCGGTCCCGGGACAGGGGGCAATTACGAATCAGCCCCAGCATTTT.